Following are 20 T cell receptor beta chains from one sample sequenced in a study of Graves' ophthalmopathy and Graves' hyperthyroidism. Scientists amplified the TCR beta CDR3 regions from RNA transcripts. Second-round multiplex PCR came after first-round RT-PCR with HTBI primers. TCRdb itself ran the multiplex PCR reads through MiXCR, one entry per CDR3 protein. The sample yields about 550,000 distinct CDR3 sequences, approximately 35% seen once. Sequenced input: peripheral blood or thyroid tissue (not recorded which). Source of these receptors: an adult man with Graves' hyperthyroidism.

There are a few counts of this clonotype. The CDR3 protein is CASSGRLAGGLEQFF. In DNA form, the CDR3 reads TGTGCCAGCAGTGGGCGGCTAGCGGGAGGACTTGAGCAGTTCTTC. The V and J genes are TRBV2 and TRBJ2-7, with 11 bases fitting TRBD2. The end of the DNA fits TRBJ2-1 better, so the J call may be wrong. Per the germline V gene, CDR1 is SNHLY and CDR2 is FYNNEI. The CDR3 totals 15 residues.

In its sample, this clonotype was seen many times. A junction end diverges from the germline sequence, so it may reflect a read error. The rearrangement joins TRBV12-3 or TRBV12-4 to TRBJ2-6; D unresolved. This CDR3 has 14 amino acids. In DNA form, the CDR3 reads TGTGCCAGCAGCTTAGGCTCTGGGGCCAACGTCCTGACTTTC. This encodes CASSLGSGANVLTF.

This clonotype was found once. A much larger clone differs by one base, so this may be a read error. This chain connects TRBV24-1 to TRBJ1-1; perhaps TRBD1 as D (6 bases). CDR1 is KGHDR, CDR2 SFDVKD, per germline. The CDR3 extends over 13 amino acids. The CDR3 region is CAASGGGRTEAFF. For the CDR3, the DNA is TGTGCCGCCAGTGGAGGGGGGAGAACTGAAGCTTTCTTT.

In this sample, this clonotype turned up many times. The chain uses TRBV5-1 and TRBJ1-1; 9 nucleotides match TRBD1. The length of the CDR3 is 15 residues. J lost 1 base, V lost 5 bases, and 6 bases had no gene match. Germline loops: CDR1 SGHRS, CDR2 YFSETQ. In DNA form, the CDR3 reads TGCGCCAGCAGGGTAACAGGGGGCGCGAACACTGAAGCTTTCTTT. This sequence encodes CASRVTGGANTEAFF. Full variable domain (rest looked up from reference TRBV5-1 and TRBJ1-1): KAGVTQTPRYLIKTRGQQVTLSCSPISGHRSVSWYQQTPGQGLQFLFEYFSETQRNKGNFPGRFSGRQFSNSRSEMNVSTLELGDSALYLCASRVTGGANTEAFFGQGTRLTVV.

This clonotype was counted only a few times. The chain couples TRBV9 to TRBJ2-2, with 11 bases fitting TRBD2. The CDR3 extends over 18 amino acids. V shed 0 bases, J shed 3 bases, and the junction held 7 bases outside the gene matches. CDR1 is SGDLS and CDR2 is YYNGEE in the germline V gene. CDR3 sequence reads: CASSVVPSGRPYTGELFF. CDR3 nucleotides: TGTGCCAGCAGCGTAGTACCTAGCGGGAGGCCTTACACCGGGGAGCTGTTTTTT.

This clonotype appeared a few times. The chain is built from TRBV7-9 and TRBJ2-5; D is possibly TRBD1 or TRBD2 (5 bases each). Germline-derived CDR1 and CDR2 are SEHNR and FQNEAQ (reference sequence). With 2 bases removed from V and 5 bases from J, the gap between germline ends came to 9 bases. The CDR3 is 13 residues long. CDR3: CASSLIGEETQYF. In nucleotides, the CDR3 is TGTGCCAGCAGCTTAATAGGGGAGGAGACCCAGTACTTC.

A single count supports this clonotype. The chain links TRBV7-9 to TRBJ2-5; D call uncertain. The J call may not be correct, given that the DNA end is closer to TRBJ2-1. Germline V gives CDR1 SEHNR, CDR2 FQNEAQ (reference sequence). The CDR3 consists of 15 residues. This CDR3 reads CASSLSGKVSSEQFF. The DNA for the CDR3 is TGTGCCAGCAGCTTATCGGGTAAAGTTTCCAGTGAGCAGTTCTTC.

This clonotype came up many times. The V and J genes are TRBV5-1 and TRBJ1-2; D gene uncertain. The CDR3 sequence is 16 residues long. The V and J ends lost 1 base and 3 bases respectively, with 16 bases between them. Germline V gene lookup returns CDR1 SGHRS and CDR2 YFSETQ. CDR3 residues: CASSLRQMGMDYGYTF. CDR3 DNA sequence: TGCGCCAGCAGCTTGAGGCAGATGGGAATGGACTATGGCTACACCTTC. The full variable domain, completed using reference TRBV5-1 and TRBJ1-2, is KAGVTQTPRYLIKTRGQQVTLSCSPISGHRSVSWYQQTPGQGLQFLFEYFSETQRNKGNFPGRFSGRQFSNSRSEMNVSTLELGDSALYLCASSLRQMGMDYGYTFGSGTRLTVV.

At least ten counts were recorded for this clonotype. The chain is built from TRBV25-1 and TRBJ1-2; the match to TRBD1 covers 11 bases. The ends lost 6 bases at V and 3 bases at J; junction bases unmatched: 3. The CDR3 contains 14 residues. Germline V lookup: CDR1 MGHDK, CDR2 SYGVNS. The CDR3 here is CASRGQGAYYGYTF. CDR3 nucleotide sequence: TGTGCCAGCAGAGGACAGGGGGCTTACTATGGCTACACCTTC.

The rearrangement links TRBV9 to TRBJ1-1; 8 positions agree with TRBD1. This CDR3 has 14 amino acids. V gave up 0 bases and J gave up 4 bases; unmatched junction bases: 2. The germline CDR1 and CDR2 sequences are SGDLS and YYNGEE. CDR3 amino acids: CASSVGTGITEAFF. The CDR3 DNA reads TGTGCCAGCAGCGTAGGGACAGGGATCACTGAAGCTTTCTTT.

This chain connects TRBV12-3 or TRBV12-4 to TRBJ1-4, with TRBD1 identical over 7 bases. The CDR3 contains 14 residues. J gave up 8 bases and V 5 bases, and 8 bases lay outside the gene matches. CDR3 DNA: TGTGCCAGCAGTCCCCGGACAGGAGGGGAAAAACTGTTTTTT. Its protein product is CASSPRTGGEKLFF.

In regard to this clonotype: Just one base apart from a much larger clone, this may be a read error. The V gene is TRBV7-9, the J gene TRBJ1-5, with D perhaps TRBD1 (6 bases). Germline assignment: CDR1 SEHNR and CDR2 FQNEAQ (reference sequence). This CDR3 contains 15 residues. This CDR3 reads CPSSHLEGGFQPQHF. CDR3 nucleotides: TGTCCCAGCAGTCATCTGGAGGGGGGTTTCCAGCCCCAGCATTTT.

About this clonotype itself: A much larger clone is a single base away; this may be a read error. The chain carries TRBV29-1 and TRBJ1-1; no clear D gene. This CDR3 is built from 10 residues. Germline CDR1 and CDR2: SQVTM and ANQGSEA. Trimming took off 1 base at V and 10 bases at J, with 7 bases between the two ends. The CDR3 loop reads CSVEGVGAFF. The CDR3 nucleotides are TGCAGCGTTGAAGGTGTGGGAGCTTTCTTT.

A remark on this clonotype: One end of the junction is discordant with germline, which a read error may explain. The chain combines TRBV15 with TRBJ2-1; weak D call: TRBD2 (6 bases). Germline V lookup: CDR1 LNHNV, CDR2 YYDKDF (reference sequence). CDR3 length equals 13 residues. The CDR3 nucleotides read TGTGCCACCAGCAGAGATGAAGTAGCGGAGCCGGTCTTC. Its translation: CATSRDEVAEPVF.

The CDR3 here is CASSVSDRGGSPLHF. CDR3 coding DNA: TGTGCCAGCAGCGTGTCTGACAGGGGAGGTTCACCCCTCCACTTT. The chain recombines TRBV9 with TRBJ1-6; TRBD1 matches at 8 bases. The CDR3 sequence is 15 residues long. The ends lost 2 bases at V and 9 bases at J; junction bases unmatched: 7. Germline assignment: CDR1 SGDLS and CDR2 YYNGEE.

The chain combines TRBV19 with TRBJ1-1; D may be TRBD1 (5 bases). The germline V gene has CDR1 LNHDA and CDR2 SQIVND (reference sequence). This CDR3 is built from 15 residues. V was cut by 6 bases and J by 1 base, with 15 bases left in between. The CDR3 protein is CASRDGAGQNTEAFF. Here the CDR3 DNA reads TGTGCCAGTAGGGATGGGGCAGGTCAGAACACTGAAGCTTTCTTT.

J is TRBJ2-7 and V is TRBV20-1; TRBD1 aligns across 8 bases. CDR3 size: 15 residues. Unmatched junction bases numbered 10, after V lost 3 bases and J lost 3 bases. The V gene's germline CDR1 is DFQATT and CDR2 SNEGSKA (reference sequence). In DNA, the CDR3 is TGCAGTGCTAGGTTGCCGGGACAGGAAGACTACGAGCAGTACTTC. Amino acids: CSARLPGQEDYEQYF.

This clonotype has just a few counts. This sequence joins TRBV12-3 or TRBV12-4 and TRBJ2-7, with D possibly being TRBD1 (6 bases). The CDR3 totals 15 residues. Trimming removed 5 bases from V and 3 bases from J, with 17 bases in between. DNA for the CDR3: TGTGCCAGCAGTCACCTAGGGGGTGGGGGCTACGAGCAGTACTTC. Translated: CASSHLGGGGYEQYF.

This clonotype was seen at least ten times. This rearrangement joins TRBV11-2 to TRBJ1-1, with a possible D match to TRBD1 (5 bases). This CDR3 region has 15 residues. Trimming left V 3 bases short and J 0 bases short, with 11 bases between. Germline V lookup: CDR1 SGHAT, CDR2 FQNNGV. CDR3: CASSFLGRMNTEAFF. The CDR3 region has the DNA TGTGCCAGCAGCTTTTTGGGGCGGATGAACACTGAAGCTTTCTTT.

The chain combines TRBV20-1 with TRBJ2-5; D perhaps matches TRBD2 (7 bases). Germline CDR1 and CDR2: DFQATT and SNEGSKA (reference sequence). The CDR3 spans 12 residues. The CDR3 DNA is TGCAGCCCTACTCGGGGGGCTCAGACCCAGTACTTC. Encoded protein: CSPTRGAQTQYF.